These 30 T cell receptor beta chains were all obtained from the same sample, sequenced in a study of cytomegalovirus exposure and HLA in healthy donors. The protocol was immunoSEQ multiplex PCR, while the TCRdb copy is restricted to in-frame clones and leaves out a portion. The data hold around 300,000 clones, with just over 85% observed a single time. Sequenced: PBMCs. The source is a woman aged 18-29 years in good health and CMV-seronegative.

This clone was seen a few times. The same CDR3 can be traced to other DNA sequences in this sample. The chain is built from TRBV11-2 and TRBJ2-7, with TRBD1 matching 9 bases. The germline gives CDR1 SGHAT, CDR2 FQNNGV. The CDR3 extends over 14 amino acids. After removal of 3 bases from V and 4 bases from J, the junction contained 4 bases not matched to a gene. This CDR3 reads CASSFGTGTYEQYF. The DNA for the CDR3 is TGTGCCAGCAGCTTCGGGACAGGGACTTACGAGCAGTACTTC.

This chain connects TRBV27 to TRBJ2-7; 7 positions match TRBD2. The V and J ends lost 5 bases and 3 bases, in that order; junction bases with no gene match: 16. The germline V gene has CDR1 MNHEY and CDR2 SMNVEV (reference sequence). CDR3 length equals 17 residues. CDR3 nucleotides: TGTGCCAGCAGTCCCGCCGGGGGGAAGTTTCGTTACTACGAGCAGTACTTC. As protein: CASSPAGGKFRYYEQYF.

The chain recombines TRBV30 with TRBJ1-1; the D gene is possibly TRBD1 (6 bases). From germline, CDR1 is GTSNPN and CDR2 SVGIG (reference sequence). The V end was cut by 2 bases, the J end by 0 bases, with 13 bases between. This CDR3 contains 15 residues. The CDR3 DNA reads as TGTGCCTGGAGTATCCGGACAGCGGTGAACACTGAAGCTTTCTTT. Its translation is CAWSIRTAVNTEAFF.

V is TRBV19 and J is TRBJ1-2; D uncertain. Deletions cut 6 bases from V and 8 bases from J, with 13 bases between. The CDR3 spans 12 residues. Per the germline V gene, CDR1 is LNHDA and CDR2 is SQIVND (reference sequence). CDR3 coding DNA: TGTGCCAGTAGCCCCCAGGATGGCGGCTACACCTTC. It encodes CASSPQDGGYTF.

The V call is TRBV10-3, the J call TRBJ2-2; TRBD1 aligns across 8 bases. J gave up 5 bases and V 5 bases, and 7 bases lay outside the gene matches. CDR3 length equals 15 residues. The germline V gene encodes CDR1 ENHRY and CDR2 SYGVKD. The CDR3 region has the DNA TGTGCCATCAGTACCAAGAACAGGGGGACCGGGGAGCTGTTTTTT. It encodes CAISTKNRGTGELFF.

Here the CDR3 DNA reads TGTGCCAGCAGCCCTAGGACAACCTTGAGCTCCTACGAGCAGTACTTC. It is translated as CASSPRTTLSSYEQYF. V gene TRBV7-2 combines with J gene TRBJ2-7; TRBD1 is a possible D gene (5 bases). Per the germline V gene, CDR1 is SGHTA and CDR2 is FQGNSA. The CDR3 runs 16 residues. Between the trimmed V and J ends, which lost 5 bases and 0 bases, there was a span of 17 bases.

J is TRBJ1-4 and V is TRBV11-3; D uncertain. The V and J ends lost 5 bases and 8 bases respectively, with 12 bases between them. The CDR3 spans 13 residues. Germline lookup yields CDR1 SGHNT and CDR2 YENEEA. CDR3 sequence (DNA): TGTGCCAGCAGCCAGCGGGAGGAGGAAAAACTGTTTTTT. Its protein product is CASSQREEEKLFF.

The V and J genes are TRBV5-1 and TRBJ2-3; no firm D call. CDR1 is SGHRS, CDR2 YFSETQ, per germline. The CDR3 spans 15 residues. V was trimmed by 3 bases and J by 5 bases, leaving 16 bases between them. CDR3 region: CASSWRRSVEDTQYF. The CDR3 bases are TGCGCCAGCAGCTGGCGGCGGTCCGTGGAAGATACGCAGTATTTT.

This clone was detected only once. This chain connects TRBV19 to TRBJ2-1; 7 bases fit TRBD1. Unmatched junction bases numbered 11, after V lost 9 bases and J lost 0 bases. This CDR3 comprises 16 residues. CDR1 and CDR2 from the germline V gene are LNHDA and SQIVND (reference sequence). The chain's CDR3 is CASTDGQDLSYNEQFF. In DNA form, the CDR3 reads TGTGCCAGCACAGACGGACAGGATCTCTCCTACAATGAGCAGTTCTTC.

J is TRBJ1-4 and V is TRBV13; D remains ambiguous. The germline V gene encodes CDR1 PRHDT and CDR2 FYEKMQ (reference sequence). The CDR3 is 14 residues long. Trimming pared 4 bases from V and 5 bases from J, leaving 11 bases between. The CDR3 reads CASSSYAVNEKLFF. For the CDR3, the DNA is TGTGCCAGCAGCTCTTACGCGGTGAATGAAAAACTGTTTTTT.

This chain links TRBV28 with TRBJ2-3; D might be TRBD2 (7 bases). Trimming shortened V by 4 bases and J by 2 bases, and 13 bases separated the two germline ends. This CDR3 is built from 15 residues. Germline CDR1 is MDHEN and CDR2 is SYDVKM. The CDR3 spells CASSSGGANTDTQYF. CDR3 coding DNA: TGTGCCAGCAGTTCTGGGGGGGCGAACACAGATACGCAGTATTTT.

V gene TRBV28 combines with J gene TRBJ1-2; a possible D gene is TRBD1 (6 bases). The CDR3 length is 16 residues. CDR1 MDHEN and CDR2 SYDVKM come from the germline V gene. Trimming removed 6 bases at V and 2 bases at J, with 19 bases between. The CDR3 is CASSASGESPNYGYTF. The CDR3 coding sequence is TGTGCCAGCAGCGCGTCAGGGGAATCCCCCAACTATGGCTACACCTTC.

This clone was counted only a few times. The chain combines TRBV7-2 with TRBJ2-7; D may be TRBD1 (6 bases). V was trimmed by 6 bases and J by 0 bases, leaving 12 bases between them. Germline CDR1 reads SGHTA; CDR2 reads FQGNSA. The CDR3 loop spans 14 amino acids. CDR3 sequence: CASREQGSSYEQYF. CDR3 DNA sequence: TGTGCCAGCAGGGAACAGGGAAGCTCCTACGAGCAGTACTTC. Full variable domain (remainder filled in from reference TRBV7-2 and TRBJ2-7): GAGVSQSPSNKVTEKGKDVELRCDPISGHTALYWYRQSLGQGLEFLIYFQGNSAPDKSGLPSDRFSAERTGGSVSTLTIQRTQQEDSAVYLCASREQGSSYEQYFGPGTRLTVT.

This chain links TRBV18 with TRBJ1-6, with 7 bases lining up with TRBD1. Unmatched junction bases numbered 2, after V lost 5 bases and J lost 10 bases. From germline, CDR1 is KGHSH and CDR2 LQKENI. This CDR3 has 12 amino acids. The CDR3 bases are TGTGCCAGCTCAGTACAGGGGTCACCCCTCCACTTT. Residues: CASSVQGSPLHF.

The V call is TRBV7-6, the J call TRBJ2-3; D unclear. Germline CDR1 SGHVS, CDR2 FNYEAQ. With 1 base removed from V and 2 bases from J, the gap between germline ends came to 10 bases. The length of the CDR3 is 15 residues. The CDR3 reads CASSLVGSYTDTQYF. For the CDR3, the DNA is TGTGCCAGCAGCTTAGTTGGCTCATACACAGATACGCAGTATTTT.

The rearrangement uses TRBV9 and TRBJ1-1; D call uncertain. Looked up from germline, CDR1 is SGDLS and CDR2 is YYNGEE. V lost 0 bases and J 1 base, leaving 13 bases between the germline ends. The CDR3 sequence is 16 residues long. The DNA for the CDR3 is TGTGCCAGCAGCGTAGCCCCCCGGGAGGGGAACACTGAAGCTTTCTTT. The encoded protein is CASSVAPREGNTEAFF.

This chain's CDR3 is CAWSVILAADTQYF. The CDR3 bases are TGTGCCTGGAGTGTCATCCTAGCGGCAGATACGCAGTATTTT. This chain joins TRBV30 and TRBJ2-3; TRBD2 aligns across 7 bases. Germline CDR1 and CDR2: GTSNPN and SVGIG (reference sequence). Losses at the gene ends were 0 bases for V and 4 bases for J; bases not matched to a gene: 4. The CDR3 runs 14 residues.

The chain joins TRBV2 to TRBJ2-1, with D maybe TRBD2 (6 bases). CDR1 is SNHLY, CDR2 FYNNEI, per germline. The CDR3 is 12 residues long. With 5 bases removed from V and 8 bases from J, the gap between germline ends came to 10 bases. CDR3 in DNA: TGTGCCAGCAGTACTAGCTGGCATGAGCAGTTCTTC. Amino acid sequence: CASSTSWHEQFF.

The V call is TRBV6-5, the J call TRBJ2-2; 7 bases match TRBD1. The CDR3 covers 14 residues. The germline V gene encodes CDR1 MNHEY and CDR2 SVGAGI. The V gene end was trimmed by 0 bases and the J gene end by 6 bases; junction bases not matched to a gene: 1. CDR3 coding DNA: TGTGCCAGCAGTTACTCACAGGGGCCCGGGGAGCTGTTTTTT. Translating gives CASSYSQGPGELFF.

J is TRBJ1-2 and V is TRBV5-1; TRBD1 agrees at 8 bases. The CDR3 has 15 residues. The germline gives CDR1 SGHRS, CDR2 YFSETQ. V shed 0 bases and J 4 bases; nucleotides not matched to a gene: 5. The DNA of the CDR3 is TGCGCCAGCAGCTTGGATGCAGGGGGCGGCTATGGCTACACCTTC. Translated: CASSLDAGGGYGYTF.

The rearrangement joins TRBV4-1 to TRBJ1-2, with 8 bases identical to TRBD1. The CDR3 runs 14 residues. CDR1 and CDR2 from the germline V gene are MGHRA and YSYEKL. Trimming took 4 bases from V and 4 from J; bases not matched to a gene: 5. The CDR3: CASSPAGQVYGYTF. As DNA, the CDR3 is TGCGCCAGCAGCCCAGCGGGACAGGTCTATGGCTACACCTTC.

About this clone itself: Additional DNA sequences in this sample encode the identical CDR3. J is TRBJ2-3 and V is TRBV4-3; D is perhaps TRBD1 (5 bases). Trimming removed 4 bases at V and 6 bases at J, with 14 bases between. CDR1 is LGHNA and CDR2 is YSLEER in the germline V gene. This CDR3 has 14 amino acids. CDR3 in DNA: TGCGCCAGCAGCCTCGGAGCCGCAGGGGATACGCAGTATTTT. It yields the protein CASSLGAAGDTQYF.

This chain uses TRBV18 with TRBJ2-2, with D perhaps matching TRBD1 (6 bases). This CDR3 spans 18 amino acids. Germline V gene data show CDR1 as KGHSH and CDR2 as LQKENI. V lost 2 bases and J lost 3, with 19 bases in between. This chain's CDR3 is CASSPNFLGPGDTGELFF. The CDR3 region has the DNA TGTGCCAGCTCACCAAATTTCCTGGGCCCAGGGGACACCGGGGAGCTGTTTTTT.

The V call is TRBV9, the J call TRBJ2-1; 11 positions match TRBD2. CDR1 is SGDLS, CDR2 YYNGEE, per germline. The CDR3 totals 16 residues. With 3 bases clipped from V and 4 bases from J, the junction kept 6 bases outside the gene matches. CDR3 nucleotides: TGTGCCAGCAGCGCCCACCTAGCGGGGGGTTACAATGAGCAGTTCTTC. Protein: CASSAHLAGGYNEQFF.

This clone was seen just once. V usage is TRBV29-1 and J usage is TRBJ2-7; the match to TRBD1 covers 9 bases. After removal of 2 bases from V and 2 bases from J, the junction contained 7 bases not matched to a gene. Germline V lookup: CDR1 SQVTM, CDR2 ANQGSEA. The CDR3 runs to 15 residues. This CDR3 is CSVELVGTGPYEQYF. The CDR3 coding sequence is TGCAGCGTTGAATTGGTAGGGACAGGGCCCTACGAGCAGTACTTC.

This chain joins TRBV5-4 and TRBJ2-3; possible D gene TRBD2, 7 bases. The CDR3 covers 17 residues. The germline V gene has CDR1 SGHNT and CDR2 YYREEE (reference sequence). Deletions cut 2 bases from V and 0 bases from J, with 16 bases between. CDR3 residues: CASSFPGGPTSTDTQYF. DNA for the CDR3: TGTGCCAGCAGCTTCCCCGGGGGGCCAACTAGCACAGATACGCAGTATTTT.

The genes are TRBV12-5 and TRBJ2-1; 11 positions agree with TRBD2. The V and J ends lost 6 bases and 7 bases, in that order; junction bases with no gene match: 14. Germline V gives CDR1 LGHNT, CDR2 FRNRAP. The CDR3 has 17 residues. The CDR3 region has the DNA TGTGCTAGTGGAGTCTCCTTGACTAGCGGGGCCCGGAATGAGCAGTTCTTC. Protein sequence: CASGVSLTSGARNEQFF.

Concerning this clone itself: Relative to the germline gene, one junction end is altered; a read error may explain this. The chain joins TRBV4-3 to TRBJ2-2; weak D call: TRBD2 (6 bases). The germline V gene has CDR1 LGHNA and CDR2 YSLEER. The CDR3 runs 15 residues. This chain's CDR3 is CASSQEGLRPGELFF. CDR3 in DNA: TGCGCCAGCAGCCAAGAGGGACTTCGGCCCGGAGAGCTGTTTTTT.

This chain joins TRBV10-3 and TRBJ2-1, with D tentatively TRBD1 (6 bases). The CDR3 totals 20 residues. V gave up 3 bases and J gave up 0 bases, with 24 bases separating them. Germline V lookup: CDR1 ENHRY, CDR2 SYGVKD. The CDR3 bases are TGTGCCATCAGTGACACAGGGAAAATCACGTTGAGGGACTCCTACAATGAGCAGTTCTTC. Translated: CAISDTGKITLRDSYNEQFF.

This clone was seen only a few times. The CDR3: CASSLAPTPSYEQYF. The CDR3 coding sequence is TGCGCCAGCAGCTTGGCGCCGACACCATCCTACGAGCAGTACTTC. J is TRBJ2-7 and V is TRBV5-1; D is unresolved. The CDR3 has 15 residues. Germline loops: CDR1 SGHRS, CDR2 YFSETQ. V was pared by 0 bases and J by 1 base, with 11 bases between.